The 8 T cell receptor beta chains given below trace back to one sample, sequenced in a study of shared clonotypes between healthy human individuals. The repertoire was sequenced with immunoSEQ multiplex PCR; TCRdb's copy has only in-frame clones and lacks some. Of 600,000 to 800,000 clones listed, 55% to 80% are singletons. The sequencing sample was made of memory CD4+ T cells sorted from blood. The subset denotes: CD45RA-negative fraction. The source of these receptors is a woman in her thirties in good health.

This clone turned up a few times. The J gene is TRBJ2-1, the V gene TRBV10-2; TRBD2 agrees at 9 bases. The CDR3 is 13 residues long. Unmatched junction bases numbered 7, after V lost 6 bases and J lost 10 bases. Germline V gives CDR1 WSHSY, CDR2 SAAADI. The CDR3 DNA is TGCGCCAGCAGGTCGGCGGGAGGGGAGGAGCAGTTCTTC. Encoded protein: CASRSAGGEEQFF.

The chain couples TRBV11-2 to TRBJ2-1; possible D gene TRBD2, 6 bases. The V end lost 7 bases, the J end lost 5 bases, and 12 bases lay between the germline ends. The CDR3 totals 13 residues. Looked up from germline, CDR1 is SGHAT and CDR2 is FQNNGV. CDR3 DNA sequence: TGTGCCAGCAACGAGTGGAGGGACAATGAGCAGTTCTTC. Protein product: CASNEWRDNEQFF.

This clone appeared a single time. A far larger clone differs by one base, so this is likely a read error. Within the sample, other DNA sequences also encode this same CDR3. The V gene is TRBV6-5, the J gene TRBJ2-2; D is undetermined. Between the trimmed V and J ends, which lost 7 bases and 1 base, there was a span of 4 bases. Germline CDR1 is MNHEY and CDR2 is SVGAGI. The CDR3 consists of 12 residues. CDR3 residues: CASIGNTGELFF. The CDR3 coding sequence is TGTGCCAGCATAGGGAACACCGGGGAGCTGTTTTTT.

The CDR3 coding sequence is TGTGCCTGGAGTGTGGAACTCCCTTATAATTCACCCCTCCACTTT. Protein product: CAWSVELPYNSPLHF. The V and J genes are TRBV30 and TRBJ1-6; D remains ambiguous. Germline V lookup: CDR1 GTSNPN, CDR2 SVGIG (reference sequence). The CDR3 sequence is 15 residues long. The germline V and J ends were trimmed by 0 bases and 4 bases, with 10 bases remaining between them.

This clone has ten or more counts. CDR3 coding DNA: TGCGCCAGCAGGCCCGTCGGGGGGGACTCTGGGGCCAACGTCCTGACTTTC. It is translated as CASRPVGGDSGANVLTF. This chain links TRBV4-1 with TRBJ2-6; 8 nucleotides agree with TRBD2. The CDR3 contains 17 residues. V gave up 6 bases and J gave up 0 bases; unmatched junction bases: 7. CDR1 is MGHRA, CDR2 YSYEKL, per germline.

The chain joins TRBV5-4 to TRBJ2-5; TRBD2 matches at 13 bases. The V gene's germline CDR1 is SGHNT and CDR2 YYREEE (reference sequence). The junction had 11 bases not matched to a gene; V was cut back by 5 bases and J by 4 bases. This CDR3 comprises 17 residues. The CDR3 coding sequence is TGTGCCAGCAGTGGGACTAGCGGGATGGTGTCTCGAGAGACCCAGTACTTC. This gives the protein CASSGTSGMVSRETQYF.

The CDR3 DNA sequence: TGCGCCAGCAGGGGGACTAGCGGGAGTTTTTACGAGCAGTACTTC. This codes for CASRGTSGSFYEQYF. This chain joins TRBV5-1 and TRBJ2-7, with 14 bases that match TRBD2. Germline lookup yields CDR1 SGHRS and CDR2 YFSETQ. Trimming removed 5 bases from V and 4 bases from J; junction bases left unmatched: 5. The CDR3 is 15 amino acids.

V gene TRBV30 combines with J gene TRBJ2-7; a possible D gene is TRBD2 (5 bases). Trimming removed 4 bases from V and 0 bases from J, with 13 bases in between. The length of the CDR3 is 14 residues. Germline-derived CDR1 and CDR2 are GTSNPN and SVGIG (reference sequence). Here the CDR3 reads CAWTPGSGSYEQYF. In DNA form, the CDR3 reads TGTGCCTGGACTCCGGGGAGCGGCTCCTACGAGCAGTACTTC.